The rows below give T cell receptor beta chains drawn from one sample of a study of T cell changes during pregnancy in multiple sclerosis. Clones were read by immunoSEQ multiplex PCR, and TCRdb kept only the in-frame ones, dropping some. The sample yields roughly 54,000 clones, 80% to 95% seen once. This material consisted of CD4+ T cells from peripheral blood mononuclear cells, taken after pregnancy. These receptors all come from a female donor with multiple sclerosis, enrolled in a pregnancy study. Each CDR3 is given with its conserved first and last residue. The order of the fields is D gene, J gene, clone size, V gene, CDR3 DNA, CDR3 protein. A D gene is named only where the DNA matches it firmly. Clone size is not always given. Where it is, it says once, few, many or a class for expanded clones.

NA	TRBJ2-1	NA	TRBV18	TGTGCCAGCTCACCACCCCGGGACTCTATGGTCAATGAGCAGTTCTTC	CASSPPRDSMVNEQFF
TRBD2	TRBJ2-7	NA	TRBV30	TGTGCCTGGAGTGTCCCTGAGCGGGGGGTCTACGAGCAGTACTTC	CAWSVPERGVYEQYF
TRBD2	TRBJ2-2	NA	TRBV2	TGTGCCAGCAGGGTGGCCGGGACTAGACCCACCGGGGAGCTGTTTTTT	CASRVAGTRPTGELFF
TRBD1	TRBJ1-4	NA	TRBV6-6	TGTGCCAGCAGTTACTTAACAGGGGCTGGCGGTGAAAAACTGTTTTTT	CASSYLTGAGGEKLFF
TRBD2	TRBJ2-5	NA	TRBV5-4	TGTGCCAGCAGCTTGGGGGGCGGGGGGCCGGGAGAGACCCAGTACTTC	CASSLGGGGPGETQYF
TRBD2	TRBJ2-7	NA	TRBV7-2	TGTGCCAGCAGCCCTCGACTAGCGGGGGGTAGGGAGCAGTACTTC	CASSPRLAGGREQYF
NA	TRBJ2-7	NA	TRBV6-1	TGTGCCAGTGGGCTCCTCTACGAGCAGTACTTC	CASGLLYEQYF
TRBD1	TRBJ2-3	NA	TRBV6-6	TGTGCCAGCAGTCAGGGGACAGCTGGCACAGATACGCAGTATTTT	CASSQGTAGTDTQYF
NA	TRBJ2-7	NA	TRBV14	TGTGCCAGCAGCCAATTTACAGGAGGGAACCCCTACGAGCAGTACTTC	CASSQFTGGNPYEQYF
TRBD1	TRBJ2-7	NA	TRBV6-5	TGTGCCAGCAGTTACTCGACGGCAGGGGGCACCTACGAGCAGTACTTC	CASSYSTAGGTYEQYF
TRBD2	TRBJ2-3	NA	TRBV10-3	TGTGCCATCAGCCTTAGCGGGGGGAGCACAGATACGCAGTATTTT	CAISLSGGSTDTQYF
NA	TRBJ1-5	NA	TRBV5-6	TGTGCCAGCAGCCCGCGGGGCTATAGCAATCAGCCCCAGCATTTT	CASSPRGYSNQPQHF
NA	TRBJ2-6	NA	TRBV19	TGTGCCAGTAGTATTGTGCCCAGCTCTGGGGCCAACGTCCTGACTTTC	CASSIVPSSGANVLTF
NA	TRBJ2-1	NA	TRBV9	TGTGCCAGCAGCGTAGCTGCGCTCAATGAGCAGTTCTTC	CASSVAALNEQFF
TRBD1	TRBJ1-5	NA	TRBV30	TGTGCCTGGAGTCAGGGACAGGGCGGACAGCCCCAGCATTTT	CAWSQGQGGQPQHF
NA	TRBJ1-1	NA	TRBV27	TGTGCCAGCAGTAGAACAGTGAACACTGAAGCTTTCTTT	CASSRTVNTEAFF
NA	TRBJ2-3	NA	TRBV19	TGTGCCAGTAGTAGGACTACGACAGATACGCAGTATTTT	CASSRTTTDTQYF
TRBD1	TRBJ2-7	NA	TRBV9	TGTGCCAGCAGCCCGACAGGGGGTTCTACCTACGAGCAGTACTTC	CASSPTGGSTYEQYF
NA	TRBJ2-5	NA	TRBV5-1	TGCGCCAGCAGCTTGGGGGGCCGAACAGGGTACCAAGAGACCCAGTACTTC	CASSLGGRTGYQETQYF
TRBD1	TRBJ1-1	NA	TRBV5-6	TGTGCCAGCAGCCTCGGGACAGTTAGCACTGAAGCTTTCTTT	CASSLGTVSTEAFF
TRBD1	TRBJ2-5	once	TRBV4-3	TGCGCCAGCAGCCAAGATCGGCCCTGGGACAGGGAAGAGACCCAGTACTTC	CASSQDRPWDREETQYF
TRBD1	TRBJ1-2	NA	TRBV7-2	TGTGCCAGCAGCTTATTGACAGGGGTAGGCGGCTACACCTTC	CASSLLTGVGGYTF
NA	TRBJ1-2	NA	TRBV7-3	TGTGCCAGCAGCCCTCGAGAGAACTATGGCTACACCTTC	CASSPRENYGYTF
NA	TRBJ1-1	NA	TRBV19	TGTGCCAGTACTAAGGACTGGCTGAACACTGAAGCTTTCTTT	CASTKDWLNTEAFF
TRBD1	TRBJ1-2	NA	TRBV5-1	TGCGCCAGCAGCTCGGAACAGGGGGCTCTTAGTCGGTTCTATGGCTACACCTTC	CASSSEQGALSRFYGYTF
NA	TRBJ1-6	NA	TRBV7-2	TGTGCCAGCAGCAACCGGTCACCCCTCCACTTT	CASSNRSPLHF
TRBD1	TRBJ2-1	NA	TRBV30	TGTGCCTGTGCCGGGACAGGGGGCTGGAATGAGCAGTTCTTC	CACAGTGGWNEQFF
NA	TRBJ1-5	NA	TRBV5-1	TGCGCCAGCAGCGCGGACGGGGATCAGCCCCAGCATTTT	CASSADGDQPQHF
NA	TRBJ1-2	NA	TRBV5-1	TGCGCCAGCAGCTCCCTAGAGGGGGACTATGGCTACACCTTC	CASSSLEGDYGYTF
NA	TRBJ1-2	NA	TRBV6-6	TGTGCCAGCCGCGCGGGGGAGGGAGGGGGCTACACCTTC	CASRAGEGGGYTF
NA	TRBJ2-7	NA	TRBV29-1	TGCAGCGCTGGCAACAGCTCCTACGAGCAGTACTTC	CSAGNSSYEQYF
TRBD2	TRBJ2-1	NA	TRBV7-2	TGTGCCAGCAGCTTAGCAGCGGGGGCTTACAATGAGCAGTTCTTC	CASSLAAGAYNEQFF